This T cell receptor beta chain is drawn from a study of OX40 agonist ivuxolimab in advanced cancers. Study outcomes and limitations: Some nonresponders additionally presented with little normalized T-cell clonal expansion. Partial responders at 0.1-3.0 mg/kg showed near-lowest clonal expansion. Relative to CD4+ cells, CD8+ T cells on average had more expanded clones.

To note about this clone: The antigen remains undetermined.

Assay used: immunoSEQ multiplex PCR; TCRdb lists only in-frame clones, some missing. The data contain 45,000 to 65,000 clones, 70% to 90% of them singletons. The clonotype comes from an adult with an advanced solid tumor such as melanoma, head and neck, liver or kidney cancer. The material sequenced was CD4+ or CD8+ T cells sorted from blood, taken in a trial of the OX40 agonist ivuxolimab.

The CDR3 bases are TGTGCCAGCAGCTTGAGGCAGGTCTCTGGAAACACCATATATTTT. Its protein is CASSLRQVSGNTIYF. This chain joins TRBV5-5 and TRBJ1-3; D is ambiguous. Germline CDR1 and CDR2: SGHKS and YYEKEE (reference sequence). The CDR3 runs 15 residues. Deletions cut 1 base from V and 0 bases from J, with 8 bases between.